The 26 T cell receptor beta chains reported below all come from one sample, sequenced in a study of blood T cells in healthy people across ages. A J-beta primer mix and a sample-barcoded 5' primer were used in a second PCR of about 7 to 12 cycles. Via MiXCR, TCRdb re-called the 5' RACE reads, giving one row per CDR3 protein. The data contain about 580,000 distinct CDR3 sequences, roughly 48% of them singletons. What was sequenced was blood. All receptors derive from a man at least 80 years old in good health.

This clonotype was counted at least ten times. V is TRBV5-1 and J is TRBJ2-1; a weak D match, TRBD2 (6 bases). Trimming removed 3 bases at V and 5 bases at J, with 15 bases between. The germline V gene has CDR1 SGHRS and CDR2 YFSETQ. The CDR3 covers 15 residues. CDR3 residues: CASSSPGLKHNEQFF. The CDR3 coding sequence is TGCGCCAGCAGCTCACCGGGACTTAAACACAATGAGCAGTTCTTC.

The V and J genes are TRBV2 and TRBJ1-1; unclear D gene. Germline CDR1 and CDR2: SNHLY and FYNNEI. Trimming removed 6 bases at V and 0 bases at J, with 8 bases between. The CDR3 loop spans 13 amino acids. The CDR3 sequence is CASREGLNTEAFF. The CDR3 DNA sequence: TGTGCCAGCAGGGAGGGTCTGAACACTGAAGCTTTCTTT.

This clonotype was detected ten times or more. The chain joins TRBV6-5 to TRBJ2-5; 11 bases fit TRBD2. Germline V gives CDR1 MNHEY, CDR2 SVGAGI. Unmatched junction bases numbered 5, after V lost 6 bases and J lost 2 bases. This CDR3 has 15 amino acids. The CDR3 reads CASRTSGTFQETQYF. The CDR3, as DNA: TGTGCCAGCAGGACTAGCGGGACCTTTCAAGAGACCCAGTACTTC.

Only a few counts were recorded for this clonotype. The rearrangement uses TRBV6-2 or TRBV6-3 and TRBJ2-3; D not certain. This CDR3 contains 14 residues. The V gene's germline CDR1 is MNHEY and CDR2 SVGEGT. Trimming removed 2 bases at V and 6 bases at J, with 12 bases between. CDR3 nucleotides: TGTGCCAGCAGTTACGGCCGACTCAGGGATACGCAGTATTTT. This translates into CASSYGRLRDTQYF.

This clonotype was counted only a few times. J is TRBJ1-2 and V is TRBV7-2; 8 bases agree with TRBD1. V was clipped by 5 bases and J by 6 bases; unmatched bases: 11. Germline lookup yields CDR1 SGHTA and CDR2 FQGNSA. The CDR3 runs 15 residues. CDR3 residues: CASSPGQGGFHGYTF. The CDR3 DNA sequence: TGTGCCAGCAGCCCCGGACAGGGTGGTTTTCATGGCTACACCTTC.

This clonotype was observed a handful of times. This chain joins TRBV9 and TRBJ2-7; D call uncertain. CDR3 length equals 14 residues. With 0 bases removed from V and 9 bases from J, the gap between germline ends came to 16 bases. The germline V gene has CDR1 SGDLS and CDR2 YYNGEE. The CDR3 bases are TGTGCCAGCAGCGTAGGTCGAGCCACCCCGGCGCAGTACTTC. This sequence encodes CASSVGRATPAQYF.

As regards this clonotype: A much larger clonotype is one base distant, so this may be a read error. The chain combines TRBV6-5 with TRBJ2-3, with a weak D call TRBD1 (5 bases). CDR1 and CDR2 from the germline V gene are MNHEY and SVGAGI. The CDR3 runs 15 residues. With 10 bases removed from V and 0 bases from J, the gap between germline ends came to 17 bases. CDR3 DNA: TGTGCCAACAGAAGGCAGGGCTCTAGCACAGATACGCAGTATTTT. It is translated as CANRRQGSSTDTQYF.

This chain's CDR3 is CASSPVVGTNTGELFF. Here the CDR3 DNA reads TGTGCCAGCAGCCCCGTCGTTGGGACGAACACCGGGGAGCTGTTTTTT. The rearrangement joins TRBV7-3 to TRBJ2-2; D is ambiguous. V was cut by 5 bases and J by 0 bases, with 13 bases left in between. This CDR3 comprises 16 residues. Per germline, CDR1 SGHTA and CDR2 FQGTGA.

This clonotype was picked up a small number of times. The rearrangement links TRBV29-1 to TRBJ2-2; D is uncertain. CDR1 is SQVTM and CDR2 is ANQGSEA in the germline V gene. Trimming pared 2 bases from V and 1 base from J, leaving 8 bases between. CDR3 length: 14 amino acids. In nucleotides, the CDR3 is TGCAGCGTTGAAACTGGGCAGAACACCGGGGAGCTGTTTTTT. This encodes CSVETGQNTGELFF.

The chain recombines TRBV20-1 with TRBJ1-1; D is unclear. The V end was cut by 3 bases, the J end by 1 base, with 12 bases between. The CDR3 is 14 amino acids. Germline V gene lookup returns CDR1 DFQATT and CDR2 SNEGSKA (reference sequence). CDR3 sequence: CSASGFVGNTEAFF. The CDR3 DNA is TGCAGTGCTAGTGGGTTCGTGGGGAACACTGAAGCTTTCTTT.

This rearrangement joins TRBV7-9 to TRBJ2-1, with TRBD2 as a possible D gene (5 bases). CDR3 length equals 14 residues. CDR1 and CDR2 from the germline V gene are SEHNR and FQNEAQ (reference sequence). The V and J ends lost 7 bases and 9 bases respectively, with 19 bases between them. The CDR3 coding sequence is TGTGCCAGCACCTTTCTAGCTAATGAGGGTGAGCAGTTCTTC. Amino acids: CASTFLANEGEQFF. The whole variable domain, remainder taken from reference TRBV7-9 and TRBJ2-1, is DTGVSQNPRHKITKRGQNVTFRCDPISEHNRLYWYRQTLGQGPEFLTYFQNEAQLEKSRLLSDRFSAERPKGSFSTLEIQRTEQGDSAMYLCASTFLANEGEQFFGPGTRLTVL.

This chain links TRBV29-1 with TRBJ2-3; maybe TRBD2 (5 bases). CDR1 SQVTM and CDR2 ANQGSEA come from the germline V gene. The V end lost 1 base, the J end lost 2 bases, and 10 bases lay between the germline ends. The CDR3 covers 14 residues. In DNA, the CDR3 is TGCAGCGTTGAAGGGAGGCAGGACACAGATACGCAGTATTTT. Residues: CSVEGRQDTDTQYF.

This clonotype occurred a few times. DNA of the CDR3: TGCGCCAGCAGCTCGACAGGGGGGGAGGCCTACGAGCAGTACTTC. Protein sequence: CASSSTGGEAYEQYF. The V gene is TRBV5-1, the J gene TRBJ2-7, with TRBD1 identical over 9 bases. The CDR3 is made up of 15 amino acids. Germline-derived CDR1 and CDR2 are SGHRS and YFSETQ. V lost 3 bases to trimming and J lost 2 bases; unmatched junction nucleotides: 6. Based on the CDR3 plus reference TRBV5-1 and TRBJ2-7, the full variable domain is KAGVTQTPRYLIKTRGQQVTLSCSPISGHRSVSWYQQTPGQGLQFLFEYFSETQRNKGNFPGRFSGRQFSNSRSEMNVSTLELGDSALYLCASSSTGGEAYEQYFGPGTRLTVT.

There are a few counts of this clonotype. This chain links TRBV7-9 with TRBJ2-1, with D possibly TRBD1 on 5 matching bases. The CDR3 spans 13 residues. Germline values: CDR1 SEHNR, CDR2 FQNEAQ (reference sequence). V was clipped by 5 bases and J by 7 bases, with 12 bases between them. CDR3 in DNA: TGTGCCAGCAGCCAGCGACAGAAAAATGAGCAGTTCTTC. Residues: CASSQRQKNEQFF.

This clonotype was seen more than once but under ten times. The V gene is TRBV11-2, the J gene TRBJ2-7, with 9 nucleotides matching TRBD1. The V gene's germline CDR1 is SGHAT and CDR2 FQNNGV. Trimming cost V 4 bases and J 0 bases; bases outside gene matches: 4. The CDR3 covers 15 residues. CDR3 coding DNA: TGTGCCAGCAGCTCCGGGACAGGGAGCTCCTACGAGCAGTACTTC. Translated: CASSSGTGSSYEQYF. The full variable domain, its missing parts supplied by reference TRBV11-2 and TRBJ2-7, is EAGVAQSPRYKIIEKRQSVAFWCNPISGHATLYWYQQILGQGPKLLIQFQNNGVVDDSQLPKDRFSAERLKGVDSTLKIQPAKLEDSAVYLCASSSGTGSSYEQYFGPGTRLTVT.

The chain employs TRBV7-9 and TRBJ1-6; no reliable D call. From germline, CDR1 is SEHNR and CDR2 FQNEAQ (reference sequence). Trimming took 1 base from V and 7 from J, leaving 11 bases between them. CDR3 size: 15 residues. In DNA form, the CDR3 reads TGTGCCAGCAGCTTAGATCTGACTTCAAATTCACCCCTCCACTTT. Protein product: CASSLDLTSNSPLHF.

V usage is TRBV9 and J usage is TRBJ1-1; TRBD1 is a possible D gene (6 bases). The CDR3 spans 15 residues. Germline assignment: CDR1 SGDLS and CDR2 YYNGEE. With 2 bases removed from V and 2 bases from J, the gap between germline ends came to 13 bases. The CDR3 DNA is TGTGCCAGCAGCGTGGGCGGACAGCCCAACACTGAAGCTTTCTTT. Protein: CASSVGGQPNTEAFF.

Of note for this clonotype: The conserved closing phenylalanine or tryptophan is absent in this CDR3, likely reflecting a read error. This chain joins TRBV20-1 and TRBJ2-1; D is ambiguous. From germline, CDR1 is DFQATT and CDR2 SNEGSKA (reference sequence). The CDR3 is 14 residues long. Trimming left V 6 bases short and J 4 bases short, with 16 bases between. CDR3 amino acids: CSALTLSEYNEQFL. CDR3 coding DNA: TGCAGTGCCCTTACTCTGTCAGAGTACAATGAGCAGTTCTTA.

This clonotype came up a few times. This chain connects TRBV29-1 to TRBJ2-5; 7 bases align to TRBD2. V was clipped by 5 bases and J by 4 bases; unmatched bases: 4. Germline loops: CDR1 SQVTM, CDR2 ANQGSEA. The CDR3 consists of 12 residues. The CDR3 region is CSVKTSRETQYF. Here the CDR3 DNA reads TGCAGCGTTAAGACTAGCCGAGAGACCCAGTACTTC.

This clonotype has only a few counts. V and J are TRBV11-2 and TRBJ2-1; 7 nucleotides line up with TRBD1. V lost 5 bases, J lost 8 bases, and 12 bases stayed unmatched. This CDR3 spans 15 amino acids. Germline CDR1 SGHAT, CDR2 FQNNGV. The CDR3 protein is CASSRLDREWDEQFF. CDR3 nucleotide sequence: TGTGCCAGCAGCCGTCTCGACAGGGAATGGGATGAGCAGTTCTTC.

The J gene is TRBJ2-3, the V gene TRBV7-2; D possibly uses TRBD1 or TRBD2 (5 bases each). Germline V gene data show CDR1 as SGHTA and CDR2 as FQGNSA. This CDR3 has 17 amino acids. Trimming took 2 bases from V and 0 from J, leaving 15 bases between them. CDR3 bases: TGTGCCAGCAGCTTAAAGGGGTTAGCGCTAAGCACAGATACGCAGTATTTT. The encoded protein is CASSLKGLALSTDTQYF.

This chain joins TRBV23-1 and TRBJ2-1; D is tentatively TRBD1 or TRBD2 (5 bases each). TRBV23-1 is an ORF, with its function uncertain. The CDR3 length is 15 residues. V was trimmed by 3 bases and J by 9 bases, leaving 18 bases between them. CDR3 sequence: CASSHPGPTTGEQFF. CDR3 DNA: TGCGCCAGCAGTCACCCGGGGCCTACCACGGGTGAGCAGTTCTTC.

In its sample, this clonotype was seen a few times. The V gene is TRBV7-9, the J gene TRBJ2-7, with D perhaps TRBD2 (5 bases). Germline assignment: CDR1 SEHNR and CDR2 FQNEAQ (reference sequence). The length of the CDR3 is 13 residues. V was clipped by 1 base and J by 6 bases, with 10 bases between them. The CDR3 spells CASSLDSGGEQYF. The CDR3 DNA is TGTGCCAGCAGCTTAGACAGTGGAGGCGAGCAGTACTTC.

This clonotype showed up just a few times. The V and J genes are TRBV10-3 and TRBJ1-2, with a possible D match to TRBD1 (6 bases). Germline V CDR1 and CDR2: ENHRY, SYGVKD. This CDR3 region has 12 residues. Between the trimmed V and J ends, which lost 5 bases and 4 bases, there was a span of 8 bases. For the CDR3, the DNA is TGTGCCATCAGTATGGACAGCTATGGCTACACCTTC. Translated: CAISMDSYGYTF.

V usage is TRBV5-5 and J usage is TRBJ1-1; weak D call: TRBD1 (5 bases). Germline lookup yields CDR1 SGHKS and CDR2 YYEKEE (reference sequence). The V and J ends lost 0 bases and 1 base respectively, with 7 bases between them. This CDR3 spans 14 amino acids. The CDR3 spells CASSLGGWNTEAFF. Here the CDR3 DNA reads TGTGCCAGCAGCTTGGGGGGCTGGAACACTGAAGCTTTCTTT.

This clonotype was seen a few times. The V and J genes are TRBV29-1 and TRBJ1-1; 7 bases fit TRBD1. The germline V gene encodes CDR1 SQVTM and CDR2 ANQGSEA. V lost 5 bases to trimming and J lost 4 bases; unmatched junction nucleotides: 22. The CDR3 covers 18 residues. CDR3 in DNA: TGCAGCGTTATAGATCCAAACCCCCGACAGGGCGGACGCACTGAAGCTTTCTTT. Translation gives CSVIDPNPRQGGRTEAFF.